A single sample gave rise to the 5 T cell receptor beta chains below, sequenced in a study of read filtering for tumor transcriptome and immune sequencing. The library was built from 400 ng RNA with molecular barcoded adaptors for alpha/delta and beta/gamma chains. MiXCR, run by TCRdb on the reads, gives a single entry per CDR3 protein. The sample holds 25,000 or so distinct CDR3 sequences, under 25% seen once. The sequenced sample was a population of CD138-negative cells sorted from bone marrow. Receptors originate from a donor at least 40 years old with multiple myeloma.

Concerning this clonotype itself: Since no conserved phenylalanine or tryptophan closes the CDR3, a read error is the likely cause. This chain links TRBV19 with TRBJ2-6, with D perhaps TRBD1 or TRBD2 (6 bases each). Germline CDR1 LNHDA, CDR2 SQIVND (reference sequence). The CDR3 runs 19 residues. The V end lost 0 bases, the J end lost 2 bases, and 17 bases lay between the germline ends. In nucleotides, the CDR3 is TGTGCCAGTAGTATAGAGGCAGGGGAGGTGATTACTGGGGCCAACGTCCTGACTTAC. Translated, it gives CASSIEAGEVITGANVLTY.

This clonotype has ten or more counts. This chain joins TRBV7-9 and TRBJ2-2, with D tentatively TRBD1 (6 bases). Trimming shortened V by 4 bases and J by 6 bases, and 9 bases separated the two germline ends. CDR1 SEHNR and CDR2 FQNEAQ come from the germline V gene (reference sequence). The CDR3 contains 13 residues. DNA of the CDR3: TGTGCCAGCAGCTCACAGGGCGCCGGGGAGCTGTTTTTT. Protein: CASSSQGAGELFF.

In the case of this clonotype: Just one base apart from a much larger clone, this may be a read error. The CDR3 DNA reads as TGTGCCAGCAGCCCTGGGATAGGGACTGAAGCTTTCTTT. Translating gives CASSPGIGTEAFF. The J gene is TRBJ1-1, the V gene TRBV6-5; D gene ambiguous. The germline V and J ends were trimmed by 6 bases and 5 bases, with 13 bases remaining between them. The CDR3 has 13 amino acids. The germline CDR1 and CDR2 sequences are MNHEY and SVGAGI.

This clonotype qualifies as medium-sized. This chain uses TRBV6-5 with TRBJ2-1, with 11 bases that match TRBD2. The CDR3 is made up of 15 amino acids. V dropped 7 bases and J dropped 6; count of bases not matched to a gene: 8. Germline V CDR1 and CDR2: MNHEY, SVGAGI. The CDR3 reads CASTRTTSGINEQFF. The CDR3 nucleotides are TGTGCCAGCACCCGAACGACTAGCGGGATCAATGAGCAGTTCTTC.

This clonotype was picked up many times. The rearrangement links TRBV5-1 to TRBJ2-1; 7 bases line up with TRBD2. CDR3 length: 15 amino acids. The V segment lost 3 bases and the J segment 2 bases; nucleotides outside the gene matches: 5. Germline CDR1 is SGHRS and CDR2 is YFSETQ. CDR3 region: CASSSSGETYNEQFF. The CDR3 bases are TGCGCCAGCAGCTCAAGCGGGGAGACCTACAATGAGCAGTTCTTC.